This T cell receptor (beta chain) appears in the sequencing data of a study of control samples from healthy donors and cancer patients. The CDR3 is 15 residues long. Germline V gives CDR1 SGHAT, CDR2 FQNNGV. The V and J ends lost 6 bases and 3 bases, in that order; junction bases with no gene match: 7. Profiled with immunoSEQ multiplex PCR; TCRdb holds only in-frame clones, not every one. Of some 200,000 clones in the sample, roughly 94% were seen once. The sequenced sample was blood. The chain has TRBV11-2 and TRBJ1-2; 10 bases fit TRBD1. The receptor comes from a man aged 50 to 60 in good health. The CDR3 nucleotides read TGTGCCAGCAGGCCATTGACAGGGGGCGACTATGGCTACACCTTC. This translates into CASRPLTGGDYGYTF.